This TCR beta chain was sequenced for a study of control samples from healthy donors and cancer patients. The CDR3 is made up of 14 amino acids. Libraries were prepared by immunoSEQ multiplex PCR; TCRdb keeps only in-frame clonotypes and omits some of them. The sample has approximately 120,000 clones; around 89% are singletons. Source material: blood. V usage is TRBV21-1 and J usage is TRBJ2-3; the D segment call TRBD1 is taken from the table without a DNA check. TRBV21-1 is a known pseudogene. This TCR was recovered from a woman aged 50 to 65 in good health. The CDR3 region has the DNA TGTGCCAGCATGCAGGGTTGCAGCACAGATACGCAGTATTTT. It is translated as CASMQGCSTDTQYF.